Below are 6 T cell receptor beta chains sequenced from a single sample in a study of blood T cell repertoires in COVID-19. This table comes from immunoSEQ multiplex PCR, and its TCRdb copy is limited to in-frame clones, with some not included. The sample has under 140,000 clones, under 75% seen once. Sequenced sample: peripheral blood. Receptor source: an older woman with acute or convalescent COVID-19.

The chain recombines TRBV6-5 with TRBJ1-5, with D perhaps matching TRBD1 (5 bases). CDR1 MNHEY and CDR2 SVGAGI come from the germline V gene. The CDR3 contains 13 residues. Between the trimmed V and J ends, which lost 10 bases and 0 bases, there was a span of 10 bases. The CDR3 region is CATRQYSNQPQHF. CDR3 sequence (DNA): TGTGCCACCCGACAGTATAGCAATCAGCCCCAGCATTTT.

This clone was seen ten or more times. The same CDR3 can be traced to other DNA sequences in this sample. The chain employs TRBV4-3 and TRBJ2-7; D might be TRBD2 (7 bases). This CDR3 has 16 residues. Germline V gene data show CDR1 as LGHNA and CDR2 as YSLEER. V lost 0 bases, J lost 3 bases, and 15 bases lay in between. CDR3 sequence: CASSQDRRGGNYEQYF. In nucleotides, the CDR3 is TGCGCCAGCAGCCAAGATAGGAGGGGGGGTAACTACGAGCAGTACTTC.

The chain is built from TRBV2 and TRBJ1-6, with D possibly being TRBD1 (5 bases). With 7 bases removed from V and 5 bases from J, the gap between germline ends came to 18 bases. The CDR3 sequence is 16 residues long. Germline V gene data show CDR1 as SNHLY and CDR2 as FYNNEI. In DNA form, the CDR3 reads TGTGCCAGCATCATAGACAGCAGCCTTAATAATTCACCCCTCCACTTT. Protein product: CASIIDSSLNNSPLHF.

This clone was seen only a few times. The chain joins TRBV10-3 to TRBJ1-1; D unclear. In germline, CDR1 is ENHRY, CDR2 SYGVKD. Deletions cut 4 bases from V and 2 bases from J, with 8 bases between. The CDR3 contains 13 residues. The CDR3 loop reads CAISGGRNTEAFF. In DNA form, the CDR3 reads TGTGCCATCAGTGGAGGGAGAAACACTGAAGCTTTCTTT.

The chain employs TRBV5-5 and TRBJ1-5; D gene ambiguous. Between the trimmed V and J ends, which lost 3 bases and 2 bases, there was a span of 9 bases. The CDR3 contains 14 residues. Germline lookup yields CDR1 SGHKS and CDR2 YYEKEE (reference sequence). CDR3 protein: CASSSEVGNQPQHF. For the CDR3, the DNA is TGTGCCAGCAGCTCCGAGGTGGGCAATCAGCCCCAGCATTTT.

The chain combines TRBV5-1 with TRBJ2-2, with D maybe TRBD2 (7 bases). The CDR3 has 18 amino acids. V was pared by 0 bases and J by 4 bases, with 19 bases between. Germline CDR1 SGHRS, CDR2 YFSETQ. CDR3: CASSLAKGGAVGTGELFF. CDR3 in DNA: TGCGCCAGCAGCTTGGCCAAAGGGGGGGCCGTAGGCACCGGGGAGCTGTTTTTT.